These T cell receptor beta chains were read from a single sample in a study of regulatory T cells in long-lasting Graves disease. TCRdb passed the multiplex PCR reads through MiXCR, listing each CDR3 protein once. This sample has about 300,000 distinct CDR3 sequences; about 18% occur once, and the top ten carry less than 45%. This sample comprised peripheral blood mononuclear cells (PBMCs), obtained at new diagnosis, from a patient treated with antithyroid drugs. These receptors all come from a female donor with Graves disease. Both conserved end residues are part of each CDR3.

V,CDR3
TRBV20-1,CSARDDRNFYNEQFF
TRBV28,CASGRSAGETIHNEQFF
TRBV7-6,CASSLDRGSDGYTF
TRBV6-2/TRBV6-3,CASTSRDRGRRETQYF
TRBV28,CASSLKGTPFLLSGNTIYF
TRBV7-9,CASSFPHSGNTGELFF
TRBV20-1,CSAPGPFSYEQYF
TRBV7-8,CASSPRSGAGANVLTF
TRBV12-3/TRBV12-4,CASSFQGAAYEQYF
TRBV12-3/TRBV12-4,CASSLYWGGLGETQYF
TRBV5-6,CASSFLDPGELFF
TRBV12-3/TRBV12-4,CASSRVPAYEQYF
TRBV11-2,CASSLGLANTGELFF
TRBV12-3/TRBV12-4,CASSSRGGYTF
TRBV12-3/TRBV12-4,CASTLPGWTNQPQHF
TRBV7-8,CASSPSTTGGRTGELFF
TRBV19,CASSIRWIRTAGEEETQYF
TRBV18,CASSPLSPQETQYF
TRBV3-1,CASSQAITGELFF
TRBV20-1,CSANLPGPNEQFF
TRBV7-9,CASGPDLRLREQFF
TRBV29-1,CSVVGGAADTQYF
TRBV12-3/TRBV12-4,CASSSAGGGRNEQFF
TRBV30,CAWTTGDYGYTF
TRBV27,CASSLSTDNYGYTF
TRBV20-1,CSAELPGQGRAYEQYF
TRBV5-1,CASSLEGAYGNTIYF
TRBV20-1,CSARETVYNEQFF
TRBV20-1,CSASRLNTEAFF
TRBV24-1,CASGMGNGYTF
TRBV19,CASSDGTGDEQYF
TRBV10-1,CASSRNRDNSPLHF
TRBV19,CASSFLANNEQFF
TRBV18,CASSPWSGGNERFF